Here is one TCR beta chain with its context. The authors' processing: Counts of nucleated cells, estimated from reference gene primer amplification, were obtained. Profiled with immunoSEQ multiplex PCR; TCRdb holds only in-frame clones, not every one. The V and J calls and clone size were taken over from that table, and D and trimming were inferred from the DNA. The sample carries 350,000 to 450,000 clones, approximately 87% recorded once. Seattle enrolled patients during active infection and tracked them longitudinally. J gave up 10 bases and V 6 bases, and 8 bases lay outside the gene matches. The CDR3 is 13 residues long. CDR1 and CDR2 from the germline V gene are MDHEN and SYDVKM. The data stem from a study of blood T cell repertoires in COVID-19. Whole-study context: Italy, Spain and the United States were the sources of the convalescent and acute COVID-19 samples. From T cells, B-cell-depleted T cells, or PBMCs came the material, which was cDNA or gDNA.

The clonotype was recovered from a woman aged 55-75 years with COVID-19, enrolled during active disease. The chain carries TRBV28 and TRBJ1-5, with 8 nucleotides matching TRBD1. The source material was peripheral blood. Written as DNA, the CDR3 is TGTGCCAGCAGGGTGACAGGGGTGAGTCCCCAGCATTTT. Translation gives CASRVTGVSPQHF.